This TCR beta chain was sequenced in a study of T cells in Graves' hyperthyroidism and ophthalmopathy. Amplification of TCR beta CDR3 regions was performed using RNA transcripts as template. First-round RT-PCR with HTBI primers amplified the TCR CDR3 region. MiXCR, run by TCRdb on the multiplex PCR reads, gives a single entry per CDR3 protein. The data show some 720,000 distinct CDR3 sequences, around 17% seen once. Of note for this clonotype: This may come from a read error, since a much larger clone is one base off.

Not enrolled were patients with uncontrolled infection, other autoimmune disease, pregnancy or lactation. This sequence was found in a man aged 18 to 29 with Graves' hyperthyroidism. Material: blood.

The CDR3 DNA sequence: TGTGCCAGCAGCTCACAGGCTTGGGAGACCCAGCACTTC. Its protein is CASSSQAWETQHF. The chain couples TRBV7-9 to TRBJ2-5; D assignment may be TRBD1 or TRBD2 (5 bases each). CDR1 is SEHNR and CDR2 is FQNEAQ in the germline V gene (reference sequence). There are 13 residues in the CDR3.